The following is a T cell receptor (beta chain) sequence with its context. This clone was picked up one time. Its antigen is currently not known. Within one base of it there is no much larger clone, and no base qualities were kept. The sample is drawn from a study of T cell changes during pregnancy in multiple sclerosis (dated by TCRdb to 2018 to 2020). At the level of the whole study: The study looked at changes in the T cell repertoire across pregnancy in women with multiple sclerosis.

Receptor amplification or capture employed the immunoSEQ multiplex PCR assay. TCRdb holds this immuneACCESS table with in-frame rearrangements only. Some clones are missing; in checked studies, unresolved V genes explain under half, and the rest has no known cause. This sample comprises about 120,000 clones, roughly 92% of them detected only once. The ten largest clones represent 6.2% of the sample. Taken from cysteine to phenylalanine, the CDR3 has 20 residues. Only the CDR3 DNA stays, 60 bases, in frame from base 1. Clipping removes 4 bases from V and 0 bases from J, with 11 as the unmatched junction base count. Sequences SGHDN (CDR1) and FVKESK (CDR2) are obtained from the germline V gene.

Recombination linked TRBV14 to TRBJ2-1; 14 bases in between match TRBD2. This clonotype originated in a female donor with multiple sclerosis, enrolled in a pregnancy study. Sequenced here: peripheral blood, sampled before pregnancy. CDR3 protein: CASSLRTSGRRLPSYNEQFF. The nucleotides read TGTGCCAGCAGCCTCCGGACTAGCGGGAGGCGGTTACCCTCCTACAATGAGCAGTTCTTC.